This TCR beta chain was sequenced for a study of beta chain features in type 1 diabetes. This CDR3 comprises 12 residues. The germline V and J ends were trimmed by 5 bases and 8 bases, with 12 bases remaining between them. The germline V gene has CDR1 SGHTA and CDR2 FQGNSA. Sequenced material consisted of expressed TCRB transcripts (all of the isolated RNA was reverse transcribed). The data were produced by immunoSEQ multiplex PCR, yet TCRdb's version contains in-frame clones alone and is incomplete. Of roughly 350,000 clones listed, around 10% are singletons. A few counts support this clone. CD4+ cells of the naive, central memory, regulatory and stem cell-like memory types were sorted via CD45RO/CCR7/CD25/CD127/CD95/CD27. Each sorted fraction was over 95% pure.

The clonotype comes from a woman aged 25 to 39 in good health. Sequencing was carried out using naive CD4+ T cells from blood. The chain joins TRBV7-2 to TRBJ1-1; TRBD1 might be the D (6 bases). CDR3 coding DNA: TGTGCCAGCAGCCTCAGGGGCCTCGAAGCTTTCTTT. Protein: CASSLRGLEAFF.